This TCR beta chain was sequenced for a study of T cells in Graves' hyperthyroidism and ophthalmopathy. This clonotype appeared many times. Germline CDR1 reads DFQATT; CDR2 reads SNEGSKA (reference sequence). The CDR3 covers 10 residues. Trimming took 6 bases from V and 10 from J, leaving 12 bases between them. Amplified TCR beta CDR3 regions came from RNA transcripts. RT-PCR in the first round (using the HTBI primer set) targeted the TCR CDR3. Each CDR3 protein is one row after TCRdb ran MiXCR on the multiplex PCR reads. The table lists fewer than 500,000 distinct CDR3 sequences, roughly 14% of them singletons.

The source of this sequence is a woman under 40 with Graves' ophthalmopathy. This chain joins TRBV20-1 and TRBJ1-1; D not certain. Sequencing input: blood. In DNA form, the CDR3 reads TGCAGTGCAGCCAGGTTGGGAGCTTTCTTT. It is translated as CSAARLGAFF.